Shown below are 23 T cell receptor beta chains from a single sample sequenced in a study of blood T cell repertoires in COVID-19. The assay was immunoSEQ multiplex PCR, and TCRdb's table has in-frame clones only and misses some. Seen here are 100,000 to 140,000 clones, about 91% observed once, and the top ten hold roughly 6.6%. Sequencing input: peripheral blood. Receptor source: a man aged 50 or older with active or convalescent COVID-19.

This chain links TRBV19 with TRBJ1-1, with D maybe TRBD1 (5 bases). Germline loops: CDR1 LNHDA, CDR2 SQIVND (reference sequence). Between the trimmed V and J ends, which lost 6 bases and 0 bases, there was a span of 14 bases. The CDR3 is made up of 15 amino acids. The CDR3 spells CASRNVQGMNTEAFF. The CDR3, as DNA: TGTGCCAGTAGGAACGTTCAGGGAATGAACACTGAAGCTTTCTTT.

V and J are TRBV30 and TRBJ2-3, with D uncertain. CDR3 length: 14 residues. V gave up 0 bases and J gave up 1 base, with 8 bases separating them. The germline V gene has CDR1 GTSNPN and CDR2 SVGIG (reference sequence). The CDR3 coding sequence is TGTGCCTGGAGTGTTGCAGTTCGCACAGATACGCAGTATTTT. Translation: CAWSVAVRTDTQYF.

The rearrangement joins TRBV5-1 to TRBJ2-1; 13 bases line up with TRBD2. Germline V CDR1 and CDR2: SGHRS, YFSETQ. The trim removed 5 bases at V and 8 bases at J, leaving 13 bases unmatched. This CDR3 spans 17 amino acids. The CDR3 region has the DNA TGCGCCAGCAGTCCCTTTAGGACTAGCGGGAGCATCGATGAGCAGTTCTTC. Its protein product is CASSPFRTSGSIDEQFF.

CDR3 sequence (DNA): TGTGCCACCAGCAGAGATCAGGGGGCGAACACTGAAGCTTTCTTT. This sequence encodes CATSRDQGANTEAFF. The chain links TRBV15 to TRBJ1-1; 8 nucleotides agree with TRBD1. The CDR3 extends over 15 amino acids. Germline CDR1 and CDR2: LNHNV and YYDKDF (reference sequence). Germline trimming cut 0 bases from V and 1 base from J; bases unmatched to any gene: 1.

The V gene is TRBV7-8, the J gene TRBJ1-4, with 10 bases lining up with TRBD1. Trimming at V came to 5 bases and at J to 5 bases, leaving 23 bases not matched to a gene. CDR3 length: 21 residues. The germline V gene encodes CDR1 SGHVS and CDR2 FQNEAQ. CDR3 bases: TGTGCCAGCAGCCCCATCCCCTGGGGACAGGGGCCGGCCCGCGCCAATGAAAAACTGTTTTTT. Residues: CASSPIPWGQGPARANEKLFF.

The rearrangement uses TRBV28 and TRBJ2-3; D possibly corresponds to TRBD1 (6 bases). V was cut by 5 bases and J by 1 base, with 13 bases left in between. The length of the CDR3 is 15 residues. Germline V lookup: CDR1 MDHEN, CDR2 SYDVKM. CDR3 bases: TGTGCCAGCAGTATCCGACAGGAGCGCACAGATACGCAGTATTTT. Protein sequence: CASSIRQERTDTQYF.

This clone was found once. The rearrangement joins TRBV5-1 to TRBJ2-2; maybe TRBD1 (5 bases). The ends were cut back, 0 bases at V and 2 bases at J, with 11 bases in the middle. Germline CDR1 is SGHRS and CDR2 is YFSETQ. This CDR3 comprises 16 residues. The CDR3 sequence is CASSLGVDTNTGELFF. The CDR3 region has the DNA TGCGCCAGCAGCTTGGGAGTGGACACTAACACCGGGGAGCTGTTTTTT.

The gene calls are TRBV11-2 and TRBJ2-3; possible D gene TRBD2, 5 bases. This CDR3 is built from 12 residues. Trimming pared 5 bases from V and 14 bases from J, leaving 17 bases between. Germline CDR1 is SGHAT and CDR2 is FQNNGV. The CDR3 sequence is CASSLGYRERYF. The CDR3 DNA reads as TGTGCCAGCAGCCTAGGCTACCGGGAACGGTATTTT. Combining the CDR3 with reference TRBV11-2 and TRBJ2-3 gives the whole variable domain EAGVAQSPRYKIIEKRQSVAFWCNPISGHATLYWYQQILGQGPKLLIQFQNNGVVDDSQLPKDRFSAERLKGVDSTLKIQPAKLEDSAVYLCASSLGYRERYFGPGTRLTVL.

This chain's CDR3 is CASSQGDRGNPVDSPLHF. The CDR3 nucleotides read TGTGCCAGCAGCCAGGGGGACAGGGGAAATCCTGTCGATTCACCCCTCCACTTT. The V and J genes are TRBV21-1 and TRBJ1-6; the tabulated D call, TRBD1, remains unverified against the DNA. TRBV21-1 is given as a pseudogene. The length of the CDR3 is 18 residues.

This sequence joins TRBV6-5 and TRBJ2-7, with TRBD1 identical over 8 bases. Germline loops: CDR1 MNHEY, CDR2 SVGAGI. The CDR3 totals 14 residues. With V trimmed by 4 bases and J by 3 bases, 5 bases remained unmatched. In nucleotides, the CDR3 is TGTGCCAGCAGTTTGGGACAGGCCTACTACGAGCAGTACTTC. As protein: CASSLGQAYYEQYF.

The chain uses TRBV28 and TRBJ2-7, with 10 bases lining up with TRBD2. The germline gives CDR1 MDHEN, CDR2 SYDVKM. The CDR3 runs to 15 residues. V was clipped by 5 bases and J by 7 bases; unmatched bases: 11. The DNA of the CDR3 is TGTGCCAGCAGTGTAACTAGCGGGAAAGCTAGGGAGCAGTACTTC. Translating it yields CASSVTSGKAREQYF.

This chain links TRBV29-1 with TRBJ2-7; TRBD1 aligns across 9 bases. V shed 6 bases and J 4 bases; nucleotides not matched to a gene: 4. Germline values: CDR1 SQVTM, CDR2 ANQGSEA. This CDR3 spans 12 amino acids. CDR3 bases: TGCAGCGTGGAGGACAGGGGTTACGAGCAGTACTTC. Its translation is CSVEDRGYEQYF.

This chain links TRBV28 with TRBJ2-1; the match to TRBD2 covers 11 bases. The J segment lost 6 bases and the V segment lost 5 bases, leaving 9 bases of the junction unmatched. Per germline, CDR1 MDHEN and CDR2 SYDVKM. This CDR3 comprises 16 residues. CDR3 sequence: CASSPSTSGTLNEQFF. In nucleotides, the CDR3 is TGTGCCAGCAGTCCATCGACTAGCGGGACCCTCAATGAGCAGTTCTTC.

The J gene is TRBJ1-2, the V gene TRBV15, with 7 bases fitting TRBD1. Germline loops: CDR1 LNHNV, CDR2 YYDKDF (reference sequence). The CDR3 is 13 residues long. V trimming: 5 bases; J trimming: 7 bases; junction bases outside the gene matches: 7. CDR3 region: CATSFARQGGYTF. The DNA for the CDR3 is TGTGCCACCAGCTTTGCCCGACAGGGTGGCTACACCTTC.

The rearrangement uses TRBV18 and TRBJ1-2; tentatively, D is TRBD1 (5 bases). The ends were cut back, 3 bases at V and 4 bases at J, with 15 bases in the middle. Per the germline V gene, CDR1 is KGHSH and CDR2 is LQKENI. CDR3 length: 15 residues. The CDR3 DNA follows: TGTGCCAGCTCACCCAGGGACTTCTTCGGCTATGGCTACACCTTC. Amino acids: CASSPRDFFGYGYTF.

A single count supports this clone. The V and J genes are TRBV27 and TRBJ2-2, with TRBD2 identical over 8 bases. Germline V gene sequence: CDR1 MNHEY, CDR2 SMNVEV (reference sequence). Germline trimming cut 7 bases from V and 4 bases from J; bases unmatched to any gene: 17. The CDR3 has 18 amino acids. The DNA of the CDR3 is TGTGCCAGCACCCTCTCGGAATGGTTTCTAGCGGGCACCGGGGAGCTGTTTTTT. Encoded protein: CASTLSEWFLAGTGELFF.

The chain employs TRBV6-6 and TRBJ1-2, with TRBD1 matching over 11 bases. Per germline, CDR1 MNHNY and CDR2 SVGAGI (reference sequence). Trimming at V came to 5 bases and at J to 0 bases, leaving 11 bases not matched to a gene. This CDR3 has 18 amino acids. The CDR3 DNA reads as TGTGCCAGCAGTCGACGGACAGGGGGCTCTCAAGCTAACTATGGCTACACCTTC. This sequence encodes CASSRRTGGSQANYGYTF.

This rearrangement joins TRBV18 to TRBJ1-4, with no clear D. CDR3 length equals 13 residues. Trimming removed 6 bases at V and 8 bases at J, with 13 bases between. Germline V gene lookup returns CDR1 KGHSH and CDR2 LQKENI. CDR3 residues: CASSPTPGEKLFF. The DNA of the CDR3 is TGTGCCAGCTCCCCAACCCCCGGGGAAAAACTGTTTTTT.

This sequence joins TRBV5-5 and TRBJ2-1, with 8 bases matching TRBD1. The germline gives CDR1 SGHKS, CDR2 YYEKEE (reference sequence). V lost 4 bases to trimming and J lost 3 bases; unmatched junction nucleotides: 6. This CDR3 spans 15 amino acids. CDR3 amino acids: CASSLTGTGYNEQFF. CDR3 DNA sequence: TGTGCCAGCAGCCTGACCGGGACAGGCTACAATGAGCAGTTCTTC.

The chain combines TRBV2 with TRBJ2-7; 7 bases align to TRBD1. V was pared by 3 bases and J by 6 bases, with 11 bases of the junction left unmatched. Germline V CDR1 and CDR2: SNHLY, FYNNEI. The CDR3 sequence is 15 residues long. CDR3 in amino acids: CASSENDRELGEQYF. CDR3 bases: TGTGCCAGCAGTGAGAACGACAGGGAGTTGGGCGAGCAGTACTTC.

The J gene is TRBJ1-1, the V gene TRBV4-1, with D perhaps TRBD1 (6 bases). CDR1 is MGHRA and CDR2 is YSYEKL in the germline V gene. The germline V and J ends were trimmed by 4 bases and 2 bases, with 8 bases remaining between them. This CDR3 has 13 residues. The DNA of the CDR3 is TGCGCCAGCAGCCGGGGGCCAAACACTGAAGCTTTCTTT. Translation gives CASSRGPNTEAFF.

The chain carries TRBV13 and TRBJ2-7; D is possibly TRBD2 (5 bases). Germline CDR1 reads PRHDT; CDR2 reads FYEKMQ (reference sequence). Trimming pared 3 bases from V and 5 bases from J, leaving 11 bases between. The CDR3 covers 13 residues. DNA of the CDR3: TGTGCCAGCAGCTTCACTAGGCTCCACGAGCAGTACTTC. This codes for CASSFTRLHEQYF.

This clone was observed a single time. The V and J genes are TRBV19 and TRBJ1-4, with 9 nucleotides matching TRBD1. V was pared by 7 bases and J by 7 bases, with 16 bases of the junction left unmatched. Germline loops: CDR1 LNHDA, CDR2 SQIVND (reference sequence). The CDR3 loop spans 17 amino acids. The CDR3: CASTHPGSTGGVEKLFF. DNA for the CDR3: TGTGCCAGTACCCACCCCGGTTCGACAGGGGGAGTTGAAAAACTGTTTTTT.